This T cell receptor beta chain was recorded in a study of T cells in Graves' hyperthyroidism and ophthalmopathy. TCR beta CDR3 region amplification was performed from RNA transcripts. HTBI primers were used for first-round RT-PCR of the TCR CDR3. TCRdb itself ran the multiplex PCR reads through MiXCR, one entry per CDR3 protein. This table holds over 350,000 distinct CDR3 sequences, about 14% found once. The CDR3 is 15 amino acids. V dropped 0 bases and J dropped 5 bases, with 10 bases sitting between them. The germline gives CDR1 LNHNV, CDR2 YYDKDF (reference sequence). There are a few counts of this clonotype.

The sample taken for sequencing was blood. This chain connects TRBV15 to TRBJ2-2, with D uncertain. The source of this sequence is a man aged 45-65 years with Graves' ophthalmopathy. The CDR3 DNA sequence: TGTGCCACCAGCAGAGAAGTAGGGCTTACCGGGGAGCTGTTTTTT. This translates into CATSREVGLTGELFF.